This T cell receptor (beta chain) was sequenced for a study of cytomegalovirus exposure and HLA in healthy donors. This clone was found a few times. Its antigen is currently unknown. This PCR relied on a set of 60 Vbeta primers and 13 Jbeta primers. Profiled with immunoSEQ multiplex PCR; TCRdb holds only in-frame clones, not every one. This sample has roughly 45,000 clones; roughly 60% occur once, and the top ten carry 8% to 9.5%. Study-level results: When analyzed later, the rates of TCR association showed variation by HLA locus, with DRB1 the most and HLA-C the fewest. Later analysis demonstrated an association between a missense DCLRE1C variant and TCR beta V- and J-gene trimming. Researchers left out some V segments, among them TRBV6-2 and TRBV6-3, as indistinguishable.

The CDR3 extends over 13 amino acids. Germline V gives CDR1 SEHNR, CDR2 FQNEAQ (reference sequence). The J segment lost 4 bases and the V segment lost 5 bases, leaving 0 bases of the junction unmatched. J is TRBJ1-5 and V is TRBV7-9; TRBD1 agrees at 9 bases. This TCR was recovered from a human donor in good health. The source material was PBMCs. In DNA, the CDR3 is TGTGCCAGCAGCGGGACAGGGAATCAGCCCCAGCATTTT. Translated, it gives CASSGTGNQPQHF.